This paragraph covers one T cell receptor beta chain sequence. Its antigen remains unknown. Germline loops: CDR1 LNHDA, CDR2 SQIVND (reference sequence). With 6 bases clipped from V and 6 bases from J, the junction kept 7 bases outside the gene matches. The length of the CDR3 is 13 residues. Likely unrecorded immune exposures existed in these nominally healthy donors. Researchers ran the PCR with 60 Vbeta and 13 Jbeta primers. The table came from immunoSEQ multiplex PCR; TCRdb's copy has only in-frame clones and leaves some out. This sample has approximately 100,000 clones, with approximately 79% found just once. The data derive from a study of cytomegalovirus exposure and HLA in healthy donors. Background on the study: Early released data comprised some 85 million unique TCRs from HLA-typed donors.

Whole-study findings and limits: Equally common other TCR beta chains were less clonally expanded than HLA-associated ones, a later analysis found. Association of a missense DCLRE1C variant with TCR beta V- and J-gene trimming was reported in a later analysis.

The clonotype comes from a woman in her thirties or forties in good health and CMV-seronegative. This rearrangement joins TRBV19 to TRBJ2-7, with 8 bases fitting TRBD2. Material: PBMCs. This chain's CDR3 is CASSRTSPGEQYF. The CDR3 DNA is TGTGCCAGTAGCAGGACTAGCCCTGGCGAGCAGTACTTC.